This T cell receptor beta chain was sequenced for a study of cytomegalovirus exposure and HLA in healthy donors. Overall study findings and caveats: A later analysis showed HLA-associated TCR beta chains outstripping equally common others in clonal expansion. Across all donors, roughly uniform sequencing depth was an assumption of the presence/absence analyses.

60 Vbeta and 13 Jbeta primers were used in PCR. Original processing notes: There were some 87 million unique TCR beta chains by a later count, and some 10 million of them were shared. The table came from immunoSEQ multiplex PCR; TCRdb's copy has only in-frame clones and leaves some out. Clonal size and the V and J genes are those of that table, whereas D and trimming came from the DNA. Here the sample spans about 160,000 clones, approximately 81% being singletons. Details on this clone: Its antigen is unknown.

This CDR3 spans 15 amino acids. V gave up 5 bases and J gave up 5 bases, with 13 bases separating them. Germline assignment: CDR1 SGHTA and CDR2 FQGNSA. The chain couples TRBV7-2 to TRBJ1-6, with D maybe TRBD1 (6 bases). The sequence came from a young man in good health and CMV-seropositive. Sequencing was done on a sample of PBMCs. CDR3 loop: CASSPQDSNNSPLHF. DNA of the CDR3: TGTGCCAGCAGCCCACAGGACAGTAATAATTCACCCCTCCACTTT.